Following are 5 T cell receptor beta chains from one sample sequenced in a study of metastatic and nonmetastatic thyroid tumors. Not a single patient had been given any form of treatment at any point before undergoing thyroid surgery. TCRdb reprocessed the PCR reads using MiXCR. Of some 21,000 clones detected, roughly 27% appear once; the ten largest clones hold approximately 14%. The sequencing input was tumor tissue. Receptor source: a male donor with papillary thyroid cancer or a benign thyroid nodule (not recorded which). Some clones in this sample may be carry-over from other donors' samples.

About this clone: Possible read error: a much larger clone is one base away. The V call is TRBV5-6, the J call TRBJ1-4; a possible D gene is TRBD1 (6 bases). Looked up from germline, CDR1 is SGHDT and CDR2 is YYEEEE. The CDR3 spans 16 residues. The CDR3 loop reads CASNLQGSGQNEKLFF. CDR3 sequence (DNA): TGTGCCAGCAACTTGCAGGGGTCGGGGCAAAATGAAAAACTGTTTTTT.

This clone was seen only a few times. The V call is TRBV6-1, the J call TRBJ2-7; perhaps TRBD1 as D (6 bases). Germline V CDR1 and CDR2: MNHNS, SASEGT. The CDR3 consists of 12 residues. V gave up 2 bases and J gave up 7 bases, with 9 bases separating them. CDR3 loop: CASSEQGKEQYF. The DNA for the CDR3 is TGTGCCAGCAGTGAACAGGGGAAAGAGCAGTACTTC.

As for this clone: The germline gene is not matched at one end of the junction; a read error may be the cause. The V and J genes are TRBV5-1 and TRBJ1-1; D is unresolved. Germline CDR1 and CDR2: SGHRS and YFSETQ. The CDR3 consists of 14 residues. Here the CDR3 DNA reads TGCGCCAACAGCTTAAGACCCTTGAACACTGAAGCTTTCTTT. Its translation is CANSLRPLNTEAFF.

This clone has more than one count but fewer than ten. A much larger clone differs by one base, so this may be a read error. This chain links TRBV20-1 with TRBJ1-1; possible D gene TRBD1, 5 bases. CDR1 and CDR2 from the germline V gene are DFQATT and SNEGSKA (reference sequence). The length of the CDR3 is 15 residues. The CDR3 DNA reads as TGCAGTGCTAGAGATTCGGGGGGTCTGGGGTCTGAAACTTTCTTT. Amino acids: CSARDSGGLGSETFF.

This clone qualifies as medium-sized. The V gene is TRBV4-1, the J gene TRBJ2-3; the match to TRBD2 covers 13 bases. The V gene's germline CDR1 is MGHRA and CDR2 YSYEKL. The junction had 4 bases not matched to a gene; V was cut back by 1 base and J by 0 bases. The CDR3 covers 18 residues. Here the CDR3 DNA reads TGCGCCAGCAGCCAAGCCCGACTAGCGGGGGGTAGCACAGATACGCAGTATTTT. Encoded protein: CASSQARLAGGSTDTQYF.